These 6 T cell receptor beta chains came from one sample sequenced in a study of cytomegalovirus exposure and HLA in healthy donors. PCR involved 60 Vbeta and 13 Jbeta primers. TCRdb keeps only in-frame clones here, not all; method: immunoSEQ multiplex PCR. In the table there are 160,000 or so clones, 65% to 80% of which are singletons. Material for sequencing was PBMCs. These receptors all stem from a man aged 40-49 years in good health and CMV-seronegative.

This clone was observed a handful of times. The genes are TRBV5-1 and TRBJ1-4; 9 nucleotides match TRBD1. The CDR3 runs to 14 residues. CDR1 is SGHRS, CDR2 YFSETQ, per germline. Trimming removed 6 bases from V and 5 bases from J; junction bases left unmatched: 5. CDR3: CASNAGTGNEKLFF. CDR3 coding DNA: TGCGCCAGCAACGCCGGGACAGGGAATGAAAAACTGTTTTTT.

This CDR3 is CASSLQGDYEQYF. DNA for the CDR3: TGTGCCAGCAGTCTTCAGGGGGACTACGAGCAGTACTTC. V usage is TRBV28 and J usage is TRBJ2-7; 7 nucleotides align to TRBD1. The CDR3 contains 13 residues. The germline V gene encodes CDR1 MDHEN and CDR2 SYDVKM. J gave up 3 bases and V 5 bases, and 4 bases lay outside the gene matches. Variable domain in full (rest from reference TRBV28 and TRBJ2-7): DVKVTQSSRYLVKRTGEKVFLECVQDMDHENMFWYRQDPGLGLRLIYFSYDVKMKEKGDIPEGYSVSREKKERFSLILESASTNQTSMYLCASSLQGDYEQYFGPGTRLTVT.

This clone was seen a handful of times. This chain uses TRBV2 with TRBJ1-5; 9 nucleotides agree with TRBD1. The CDR3 extends over 17 amino acids. The V gene end was trimmed by 5 bases and the J gene end by 4 bases; junction bases not matched to a gene: 12. Germline values: CDR1 SNHLY, CDR2 FYNNEI. The CDR3 loop is CASSWVTGTGSNQPQHF. CDR3 DNA: TGTGCCAGCAGTTGGGTAACCGGGACAGGGAGTAATCAGCCCCAGCATTTT.

This clone was seen once. The chain links TRBV1 to TRBJ2-7; the DNA was not used to check the table's D call, TRBD2. TRBV1 is recorded as a pseudogene. There are 14 residues in the CDR3. CDR3 in DNA: TGCACCAGCAGCCAAGACGAAGGAGTTTACGAGCAGTACTTC. Translation gives CTSSQDEGVYEQYF.

CDR3 loop: CASSPMGGSLFYEQYF. The DNA for the CDR3 is TGTGCCAGTAGTCCGATGGGGGGGAGCCTCTTCTACGAGCAGTACTTC. The rearrangement joins TRBV19 to TRBJ2-7; 7 nucleotides align to TRBD2. Germline V gene data show CDR1 as LNHDA and CDR2 as SQIVND (reference sequence). This CDR3 spans 16 amino acids. Trimming took 5 bases from V and 3 from J; bases not matched to a gene: 13.

The CDR3 sequence: CASSLVVAGGTGEKLFF. The DNA of the CDR3 is TGTGCCAGCAGCTTAGTAGTCGCAGGAGGGACGGGTGAAAAACTGTTTTTT. The chain is built from TRBV11-2 and TRBJ1-4, with D possibly matching TRBD1 (5 bases). The V gene's germline CDR1 is SGHAT and CDR2 FQNNGV. Trimming shortened V by 1 base and J by 7 bases, and 19 bases separated the two germline ends. The CDR3 has 17 residues.